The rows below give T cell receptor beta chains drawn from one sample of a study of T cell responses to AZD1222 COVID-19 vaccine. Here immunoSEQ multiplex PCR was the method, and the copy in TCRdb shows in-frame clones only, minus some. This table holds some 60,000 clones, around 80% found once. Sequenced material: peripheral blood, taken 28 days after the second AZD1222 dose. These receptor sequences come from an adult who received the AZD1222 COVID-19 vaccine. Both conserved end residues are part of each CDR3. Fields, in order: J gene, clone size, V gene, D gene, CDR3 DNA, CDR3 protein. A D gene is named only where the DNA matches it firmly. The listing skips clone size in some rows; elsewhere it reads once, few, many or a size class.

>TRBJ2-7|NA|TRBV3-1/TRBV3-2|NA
TGTGCCAGCAGCCAAGAAATCGGGGGTTCCTCCTACGAGCAGTACTTC
CASSQEIGGSSYEQYF
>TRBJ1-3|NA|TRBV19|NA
TGTGCCACCCAGGACAGAGCTGGAAACACCATATATTTT
CATQDRAGNTIYF
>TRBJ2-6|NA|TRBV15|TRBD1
TGTGCCACCAGCACGGTACAGGGGGCAGGGGCCAACGTCCTGACTTTC
CATSTVQGAGANVLTF
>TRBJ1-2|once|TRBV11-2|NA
TGTGCCAGCAGCCGCATTGGGAGCATCGGTGGCTACACCTTC
CASSRIGSIGGYTF
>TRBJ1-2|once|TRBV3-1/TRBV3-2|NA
TGTGCCAGCAGCCAAGATCCGGGCAGGGGAACAGCCTTGACTTATGGCTACACCTTC
CASSQDPGRGTALTYGYTF
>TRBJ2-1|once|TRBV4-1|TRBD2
TGCGCCAGCAGCCAAGAAACTCCTCGGGGGGGCATGAATGAGCAGTTCTTC
CASSQETPRGGMNEQFF
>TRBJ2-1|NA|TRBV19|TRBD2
TGTGCCAGTAGAGCCCGGGGGGTGGGTTACAATGAGCAGTTCTTC
CASRARGVGYNEQFF
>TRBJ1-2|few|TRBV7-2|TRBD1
TGTGCCAGCAGCCCTCCGGGACAGGGTTCCTTTGGCTACACCTTC
CASSPPGQGSFGYTF
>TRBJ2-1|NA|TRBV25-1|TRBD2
TGTGCCAGCAGTGATCTAACAGGACTAGCCTCCTACAATGAGCAGTTCTTC
CASSDLTGLASYNEQFF
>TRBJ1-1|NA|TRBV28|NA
TGTGCCAGCACTTTGATGGTGGGGAACACTGAAGCTTTCTTT
CASTLMVGNTEAFF
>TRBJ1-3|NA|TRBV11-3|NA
TGTGCCAGCAGCCATAGATACTCTGGAAACACCATATATTTT
CASSHRYSGNTIYF
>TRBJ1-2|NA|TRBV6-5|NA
TGTGCCAGCAGTTATAAACAGGGATATGGCTACACCTTC
CASSYKQGYGYTF
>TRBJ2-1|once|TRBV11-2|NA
TGTGCCAGCAGCTTAGATAGTAGGGGGAGCTCCTACAATGAGCAGTTCTTC
CASSLDSRGSSYNEQFF
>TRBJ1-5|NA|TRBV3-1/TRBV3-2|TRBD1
TGTGCCAGCAGCCAAGGCAGGACAGGGTCGGGCTATAGCAATCAGCCCCAGCATTTT
CASSQGRTGSGYSNQPQHF
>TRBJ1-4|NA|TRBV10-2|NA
TGCGCCAGCAGTGATATTCGGGGGACAAGCCATGAAAAACTGTTTTTT
CASSDIRGTSHEKLFF
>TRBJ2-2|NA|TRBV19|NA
TGTGCCAGTAGTATATTGTCCACCGGGGAGCTGTTTTTT
CASSILSTGELFF
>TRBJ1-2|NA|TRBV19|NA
TGTGCCAGTAGTATGTCACAGGTTTCTGGCTACACCTTC
CASSMSQVSGYTF
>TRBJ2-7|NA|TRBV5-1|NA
TGCGCCAGCAGCCCCCTCGGGGGTACCTACGAGCAGTACTTC
CASSPLGGTYEQYF
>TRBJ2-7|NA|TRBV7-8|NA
TGTGCCAGCGTCGAGACGGCGGGCAACGAGCAGTACTTC
CASVETAGNEQYF
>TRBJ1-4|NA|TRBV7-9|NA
TGTGCCAGCACCACAGGGAGTAATGAAAAACTGTTTTTT
CASTTGSNEKLFF
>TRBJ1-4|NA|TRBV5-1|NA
TGCGCCAGCAGCTTGGGGGGAGTAGCAGCTAATGAAAAACTGTTTTTT
CASSLGGVAANEKLFF
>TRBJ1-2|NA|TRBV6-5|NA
TGTGCCAGCAGCCATACGGGGGAGGACTATGGCTACACCTTC
CASSHTGEDYGYTF
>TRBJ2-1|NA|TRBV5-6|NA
TGTGCCAGCAGCTTGTACCGGGATGGGTACAATGAGCAGTTCTTC
CASSLYRDGYNEQFF
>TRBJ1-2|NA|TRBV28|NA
TGTGCCATTCGGCAAACCCCCAACTATGGCTACACCTTC
CAIRQTPNYGYTF
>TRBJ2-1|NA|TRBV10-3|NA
TGTGCCATCAGTGGGACAGCCAACAATGAGCAGTTCTTC
CAISGTANNEQFF